This T cell receptor (beta chain) was retrieved from a study of neurological immune-mediated disorders. The sorted libraries involved the use of about 910,000 CD4+ or CD8+ T cells. The study, taken as a whole, reports: It was HTLV-1-associated myelopathy that showed the most TCR clonal expansion, while multiple sclerosis showed the least, falling below healthy controls.

TCRdb reanalysed the 5' RACE reads using MiXCR and keeps one entry per CDR3 protein. The repertoire includes 30,000 to 45,000 distinct CDR3 sequences, roughly 12% of them detected once, and just under 4% sits in the top ten. This clonotype was found many times. Antigen: not known. The V end lost 1 base, the J end lost 3 bases, and 10 bases lay between the germline ends. Germline CDR1 DFQATT, CDR2 SNEGSKA (reference sequence). The CDR3 covers 14 residues. Sample: CD4+ T cells from blood. This receptor was obtained from a woman between 25 and 40 years old with HTLV-1-associated myelopathy (HAM/TSP). The V gene is TRBV20-1, the J gene TRBJ2-4; possible D gene TRBD2, 7 bases. Here the CDR3 reads CSARVRGRKNIQYF. The CDR3 bases are TGCAGTGCTAGAGTGCGGGGGCGCAAAAACATTCAGTACTTC.